This record looks at one TCR beta chain sequence and its context. The entry originates in a study of technical replicates of blood from a few donors. The repertoire was sequenced with immunoSEQ multiplex PCR; TCRdb's copy has only in-frame clones and lacks some. Among tens of thousands of clones listed, approximately 91% were seen once. The V and J ends lost 0 bases and 5 bases respectively, with 13 bases between them. In germline, CDR1 is MGHRA, CDR2 YSYEKL. The CDR3 has 15 residues. This chain joins TRBV4-1 and TRBJ1-1; TRBD1 might be the D (6 bases). The material sequenced was T cells isolated from PBMCs. The receptor's source is a human donor in good health. Some clones in this sample may be carry-over from other donors' samples. In DNA form, the CDR3 reads TGCGCCAGCAGCCAAGAGGTACAGGGAAGGACTGAAGCTTTCTTT. Translated: CASSQEVQGRTEAFF.